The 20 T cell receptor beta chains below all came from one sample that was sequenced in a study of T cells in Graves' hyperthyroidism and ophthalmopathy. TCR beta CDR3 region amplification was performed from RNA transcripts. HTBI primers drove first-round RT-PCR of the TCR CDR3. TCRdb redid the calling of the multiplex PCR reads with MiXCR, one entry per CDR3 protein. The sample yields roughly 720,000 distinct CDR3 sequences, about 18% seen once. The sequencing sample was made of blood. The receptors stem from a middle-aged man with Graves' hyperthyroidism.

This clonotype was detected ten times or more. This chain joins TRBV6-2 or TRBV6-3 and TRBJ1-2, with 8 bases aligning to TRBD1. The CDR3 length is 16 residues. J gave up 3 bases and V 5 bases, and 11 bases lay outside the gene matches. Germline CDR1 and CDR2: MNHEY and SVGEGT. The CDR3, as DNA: TGTGCCAGCAGTCGGGACAGGCTGGAGCTGGACTATGGCTACACCTTC. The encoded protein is CASSRDRLELDYGYTF.

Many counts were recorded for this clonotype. The CDR3 loop reads CASSRGPANTEAFF. The CDR3 DNA reads as TGTGCCAGTAGTAGGGGGCCGGCCAACACTGAAGCTTTCTTT. V gene TRBV19 combines with J gene TRBJ1-1; TRBD1 might be the D (6 bases). Deletions cut 4 bases from V and 2 bases from J, with 11 bases between. The CDR3 is made up of 14 amino acids. Germline CDR1 reads LNHDA; CDR2 reads SQIVND (reference sequence).

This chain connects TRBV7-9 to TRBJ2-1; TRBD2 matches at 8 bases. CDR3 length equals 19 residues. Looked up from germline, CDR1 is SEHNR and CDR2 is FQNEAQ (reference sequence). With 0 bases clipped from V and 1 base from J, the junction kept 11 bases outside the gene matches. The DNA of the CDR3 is TGTGCCAGCAGCTTAGCGCCGGGAGTAGCGGGAACGTCCTACAATGAGCAGTTCTTC. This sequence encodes CASSLAPGVAGTSYNEQFF.

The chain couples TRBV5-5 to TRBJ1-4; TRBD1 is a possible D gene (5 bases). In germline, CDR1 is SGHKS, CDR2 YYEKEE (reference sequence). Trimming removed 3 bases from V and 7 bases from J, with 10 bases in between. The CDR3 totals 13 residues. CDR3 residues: CASSYPGTEKLFF. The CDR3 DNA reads TGTGCCAGCAGCTATCCCGGGACTGAAAAACTGTTTTTT.

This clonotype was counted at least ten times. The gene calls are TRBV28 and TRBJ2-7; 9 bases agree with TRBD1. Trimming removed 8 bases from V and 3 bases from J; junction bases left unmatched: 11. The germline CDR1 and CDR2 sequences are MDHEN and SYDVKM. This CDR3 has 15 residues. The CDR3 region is CASPPPGTGNYEQYF. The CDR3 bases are TGTGCCAGCCCCCCCCCCGGGACAGGGAACTACGAGCAGTACTTC.

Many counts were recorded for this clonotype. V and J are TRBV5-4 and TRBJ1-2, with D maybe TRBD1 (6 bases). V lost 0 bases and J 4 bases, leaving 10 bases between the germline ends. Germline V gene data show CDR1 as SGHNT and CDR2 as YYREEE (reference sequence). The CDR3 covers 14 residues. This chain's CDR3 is CASSLGDTGYGYTF. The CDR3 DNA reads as TGTGCCAGCAGCTTGGGGGACACTGGCTATGGCTACACCTTC.

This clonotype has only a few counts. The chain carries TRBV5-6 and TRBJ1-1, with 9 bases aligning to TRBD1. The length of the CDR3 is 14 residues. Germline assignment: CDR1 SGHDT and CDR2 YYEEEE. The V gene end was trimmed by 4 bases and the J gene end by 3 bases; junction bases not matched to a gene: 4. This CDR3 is CASSETGGDTEAFF. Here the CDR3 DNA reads TGTGCCAGCAGCGAGACAGGGGGGGACACTGAAGCTTTCTTT.

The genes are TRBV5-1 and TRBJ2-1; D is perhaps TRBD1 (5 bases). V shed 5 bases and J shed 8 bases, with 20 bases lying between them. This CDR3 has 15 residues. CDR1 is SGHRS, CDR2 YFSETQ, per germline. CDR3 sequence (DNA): TGCGCCAGCAGACTTACAGGTATTACGGGCGATGAGCAGTTCTTC. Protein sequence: CASRLTGITGDEQFF.

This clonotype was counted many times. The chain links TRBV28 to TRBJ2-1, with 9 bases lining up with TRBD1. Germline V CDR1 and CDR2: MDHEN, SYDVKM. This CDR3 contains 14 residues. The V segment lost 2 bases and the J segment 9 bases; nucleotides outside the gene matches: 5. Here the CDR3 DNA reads TGTGCCAGCAGTTTAGGGACAGGGCATTCTGAGCAGTTCTTC. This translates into CASSLGTGHSEQFF.

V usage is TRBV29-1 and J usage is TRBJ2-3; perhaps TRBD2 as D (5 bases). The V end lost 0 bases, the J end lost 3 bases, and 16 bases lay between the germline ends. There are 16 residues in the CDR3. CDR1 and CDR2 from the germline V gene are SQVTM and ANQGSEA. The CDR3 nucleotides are TGCAGCGTTGAAGATTTTACTAGAGGTGGGACAGATACGCAGTATTTT. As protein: CSVEDFTRGGTDTQYF.

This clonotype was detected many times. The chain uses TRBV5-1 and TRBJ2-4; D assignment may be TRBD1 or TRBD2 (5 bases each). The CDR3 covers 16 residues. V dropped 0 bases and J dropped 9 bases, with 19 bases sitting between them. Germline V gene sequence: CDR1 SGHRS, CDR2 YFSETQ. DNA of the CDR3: TGCGCCAGCAGCTTGGAGGGCGACAGACCCGGAGGCATTCAGTACTTC. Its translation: CASSLEGDRPGGIQYF. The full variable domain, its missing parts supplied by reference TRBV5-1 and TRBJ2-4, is KAGVTQTPRYLIKTRGQQVTLSCSPISGHRSVSWYQQTPGQGLQFLFEYFSETQRNKGNFPGRFSGRQFSNSRSEMNVSTLELGDSALYLCASSLEGDRPGGIQYFGAGTRLSVL.

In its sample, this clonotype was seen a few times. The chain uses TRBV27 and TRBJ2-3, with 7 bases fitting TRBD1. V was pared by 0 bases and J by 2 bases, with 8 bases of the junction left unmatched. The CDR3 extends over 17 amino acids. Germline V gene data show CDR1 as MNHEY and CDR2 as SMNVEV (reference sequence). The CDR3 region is CASSLSASQGVTDTQYF. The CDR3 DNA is TGTGCCAGCAGTTTATCGGCCAGCCAGGGGGTCACAGATACGCAGTATTTT.

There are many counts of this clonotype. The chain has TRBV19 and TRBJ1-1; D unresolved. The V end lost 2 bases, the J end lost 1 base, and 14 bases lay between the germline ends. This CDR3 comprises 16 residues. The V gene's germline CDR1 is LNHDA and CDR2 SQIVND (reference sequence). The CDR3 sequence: CASSITFMQANTEAFF. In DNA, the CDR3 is TGTGCCAGTAGTATAACTTTTATGCAGGCGAACACTGAAGCTTTCTTT.

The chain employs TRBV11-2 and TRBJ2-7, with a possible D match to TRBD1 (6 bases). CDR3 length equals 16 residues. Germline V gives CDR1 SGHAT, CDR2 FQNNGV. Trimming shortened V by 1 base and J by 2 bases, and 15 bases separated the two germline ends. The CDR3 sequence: CASSLAIGTSAYEQYF. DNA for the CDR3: TGTGCCAGCAGCTTAGCCATCGGGACATCAGCCTACGAGCAGTACTTC.

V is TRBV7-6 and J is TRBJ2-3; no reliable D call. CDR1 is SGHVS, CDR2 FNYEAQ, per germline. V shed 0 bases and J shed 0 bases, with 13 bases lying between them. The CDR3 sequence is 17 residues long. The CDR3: CASSLALETTSTDTQYF. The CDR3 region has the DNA TGTGCCAGCAGCTTAGCGTTGGAGACAACCAGCACAGATACGCAGTATTTT.

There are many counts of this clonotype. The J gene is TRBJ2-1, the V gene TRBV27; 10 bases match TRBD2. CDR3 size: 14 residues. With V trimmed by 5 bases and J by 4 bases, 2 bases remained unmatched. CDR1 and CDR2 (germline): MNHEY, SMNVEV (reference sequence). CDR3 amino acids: CASSGGLAYNEQFF. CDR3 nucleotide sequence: TGTGCCAGCAGTGGGGGACTAGCGTACAATGAGCAGTTCTTC.

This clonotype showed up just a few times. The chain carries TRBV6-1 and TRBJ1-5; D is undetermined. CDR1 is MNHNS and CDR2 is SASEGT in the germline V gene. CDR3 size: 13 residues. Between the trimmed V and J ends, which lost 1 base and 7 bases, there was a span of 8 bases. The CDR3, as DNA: TGTGCCAGCAGTGAAGTGACGGGCCAGCCCCAGCATTTT. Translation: CASSEVTGQPQHF.

CDR3 amino acids: CASDRRRGANVLTF. The CDR3 region has the DNA TGTGCCAGCGACCGAAGGAGGGGGGCCAACGTCCTGACTTTC. The genes are TRBV28 and TRBJ2-6, with a tentative D call TRBD2 (5 bases). V dropped 8 bases and J dropped 4 bases, with 12 bases sitting between them. CDR3 size: 14 residues. Germline V gene lookup returns CDR1 MDHEN and CDR2 SYDVKM.

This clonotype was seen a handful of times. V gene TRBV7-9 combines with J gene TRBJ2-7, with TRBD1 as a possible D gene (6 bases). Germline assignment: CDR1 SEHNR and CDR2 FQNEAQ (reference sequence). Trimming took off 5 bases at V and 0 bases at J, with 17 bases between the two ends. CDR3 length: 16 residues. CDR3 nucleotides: TGTGCCAGCAGCCACAAGGCAGGGGCTCCCTCCTACGAGCAGTACTTC. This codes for CASSHKAGAPSYEQYF.

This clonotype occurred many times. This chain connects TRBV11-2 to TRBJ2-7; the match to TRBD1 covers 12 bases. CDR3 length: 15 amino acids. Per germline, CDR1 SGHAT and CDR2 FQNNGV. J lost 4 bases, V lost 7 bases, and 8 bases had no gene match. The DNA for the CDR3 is TGTGCCAGCAACCACCCGGGACAGGGGGCGTACGAGCAGTACTTC. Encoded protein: CASNHPGQGAYEQYF.